This is a list of T cell receptor beta chains from one sample in a study of cytomegalovirus exposure and HLA in healthy donors. Libraries were prepared by immunoSEQ multiplex PCR; TCRdb keeps only in-frame clonotypes and omits some of them. The sample lists more than 85,000 clones; roughly 75% were seen once. The sequencing input was PBMCs. The receptors originated from a woman in her late teens or twenties in good health and CMV-seropositive. CDR3s include the opening cysteine and the closing phenylalanine or tryptophan. Fields, in order: D gene, J gene, V gene, clone size, CDR3 DNA, CDR3 protein. The D gene is left open where the match is weak. Rows may omit the clone size; those that give it use once, few, many or a size class.

D gene: TRBD1
J gene: TRBJ1-4
V gene: TRBV30
clone size: NA
CDR3 DNA: TGTGCCTGGAGTCAGACAGGGGAAAAACTGTTTTTT
CDR3 protein: CAWSQTGEKLFF

D gene: NA
J gene: TRBJ1-1
V gene: TRBV4-3
clone size: NA
CDR3 DNA: TGCGCCAGCAGCCAAGATCTAGGAGTGAACACTGAAGCTTTCTTT
CDR3 protein: CASSQDLGVNTEAFF

D gene: NA
J gene: TRBJ2-5
V gene: TRBV4-3
clone size: NA
CDR3 DNA: TGCGCCAGCAGCCAGCTTTGGGCGCGTTCGGAGACCCAGTACTTC
CDR3 protein: CASSQLWARSETQYF

D gene: NA
J gene: TRBJ1-2
V gene: TRBV30
clone size: NA
CDR3 DNA: TGTGCCTGGAACAGGTTGTGGGCCTATGGCTACACCTTC
CDR3 protein: CAWNRLWAYGYTF

D gene: TRBD1
J gene: TRBJ1-4
V gene: TRBV5-6
clone size: few
CDR3 DNA: TGTGCCAGCAGCCCGACAGGGCCGGGAAGTGAAAAACTGTTTTTT
CDR3 protein: CASSPTGPGSEKLFF

D gene: TRBD1
J gene: TRBJ1-1
V gene: TRBV20-1
clone size: NA
CDR3 DNA: TGCAGTGCGCGGGGACAGGGCAAAGCTTTCTTT
CDR3 protein: CSARGQGKAFF

D gene: TRBD1
J gene: TRBJ2-6
V gene: TRBV27
clone size: NA
CDR3 DNA: TGTGCCAGCAAGGGGGCTGGGATAACGGGGTTTGGGGCCAACGTCCTGACTTTC
CDR3 protein: CASKGAGITGFGANVLTF

D gene: NA
J gene: TRBJ2-1
V gene: TRBV12-5
clone size: NA
CDR3 DNA: TGTGCTAGTGGTCTGGGACCCGAGGGTGAGCAGTTCTTC
CDR3 protein: CASGLGPEGEQFF

D gene: NA
J gene: TRBJ2-1
V gene: TRBV21-1
clone size: NA
CDR3 DNA: TGTGCCAGCAGCAAAAGCGGGCTAGCGGGAGGGCCGGTTTACAATGAGCAGTTCTTC
CDR3 protein: CASSKSGLAGGPVYNEQFF

D gene: TRBD2
J gene: TRBJ2-1
V gene: TRBV7-9
clone size: NA
CDR3 DNA: TGTTCCAGCAACCCCCGGGGGGGAGCGAGATACAATGAGCAGTTCTTC
CDR3 protein: CSSNPRGGARYNEQFF

D gene: NA
J gene: TRBJ2-7
V gene: TRBV6-1
clone size: NA
CDR3 DNA: TGTGCCAGCAGTGAAGAATGGAGGGCCCACGAGCAGTACTTC
CDR3 protein: CASSEEWRAHEQYF

D gene: NA
J gene: TRBJ2-4
V gene: TRBV7-2
clone size: once
CDR3 DNA: TGTGCCATCTTAATAGCCAAAAACATTCAGTACTTC
CDR3 protein: CAILIAKNIQYF

D gene: TRBD2
J gene: TRBJ2-7
V gene: TRBV6-5
clone size: few
CDR3 DNA: TGTGCCAGCAGCCAACAACTAGCGGGAGGCACCGAGCAGTACTTC
CDR3 protein: CASSQQLAGGTEQYF

D gene: TRBD1
J gene: TRBJ1-1
V gene: TRBV6-6
clone size: NA
CDR3 DNA: TGTGCCAGCAGTTCCACGACAGGGGGCACTGAAGCTTTCTTT
CDR3 protein: CASSSTTGGTEAFF

D gene: TRBD1
J gene: TRBJ2-6
V gene: TRBV13
clone size: NA
CDR3 DNA: TGTGCCAGCAGCCCCCAGACAGGGGTAGGGTCTGGGGCCAACGTCCTGACTTTC
CDR3 protein: CASSPQTGVGSGANVLTF

D gene: TRBD2
J gene: TRBJ2-7
V gene: TRBV7-2
clone size: few
CDR3 DNA: TGTGCCAGCAGCCCGGGCGGGAGTGGCTACGAGCAGTACTTC
CDR3 protein: CASSPGGSGYEQYF

D gene: NA
J gene: TRBJ2-1
V gene: TRBV11-3
clone size: NA
CDR3 DNA: TGTGCCAGCAGCGTTAACCTAGCGAGGAATGAGCAGTTCTTC
CDR3 protein: CASSVNLARNEQFF

D gene: NA
J gene: TRBJ2-7
V gene: TRBV27
clone size: NA
CDR3 DNA: TGTGCCAGCAGTTTATCTTGGGCCAACGAGCAGTACTTC
CDR3 protein: CASSLSWANEQYF

D gene: TRBD2
J gene: TRBJ2-1
V gene: TRBV5-3
clone size: NA
CDR3 DNA: TGTGCCAGAAGCTCCCGGACTAGCGGGGGGTACAATGAGCAGTTCTTC
CDR3 protein: CARSSRTSGGYNEQFF

D gene: TRBD1
J gene: TRBJ1-5
V gene: TRBV10-3
clone size: NA
CDR3 DNA: TGTGCCATCAGTGAGAGGGGGCAGCCTAGCAATCAGCCCCAGCATTTT
CDR3 protein: CAISERGQPSNQPQHF

D gene: TRBD2
J gene: TRBJ2-3
V gene: TRBV7-2
clone size: NA
CDR3 DNA: TGTGCCAGCAGCCTGTCTAGCGGGCCCACAGATACGCAGTATTTT
CDR3 protein: CASSLSSGPTDTQYF

D gene: NA
J gene: TRBJ2-3
V gene: TRBV5-8
clone size: once
CDR3 DNA: TGTGCCAGCGGGACTGGGGGGGCCACAGATACGCAGTATTTT
CDR3 protein: CASGTGGATDTQYF

D gene: NA
J gene: TRBJ1-1
V gene: TRBV2
clone size: NA
CDR3 DNA: TGTGCCAGGCCTGGTCTGGGCAGGGATCTTGAAGCTTTCTTT
CDR3 protein: CARPGLGRDLEAFF

D gene: NA
J gene: TRBJ2-2
V gene: TRBV11-2
clone size: NA
CDR3 DNA: TGTGCCAGCAGCTTAGTGGCGGAGACGTACACCGGGGAGCTGTTTTTT
CDR3 protein: CASSLVAETYTGELFF

D gene: TRBD2
J gene: TRBJ2-7
V gene: TRBV7-6
clone size: once
CDR3 DNA: TGTGCCAGCAGCTTACCCGAGGGCGGGACTAGCTCCTACGAGCAGTACTTC
CDR3 protein: CASSLPEGGTSSYEQYF

D gene: TRBD2
J gene: TRBJ2-7
V gene: TRBV11-2
clone size: NA
CDR3 DNA: TGTGCCAGCAGCTCGGGACTAGCGGTCTACGAGCAGTACTTC
CDR3 protein: CASSSGLAVYEQYF

D gene: TRBD1
J gene: TRBJ1-2
V gene: TRBV14
clone size: NA
CDR3 DNA: TGTGCCAGCAGCCAAGTCCGCAGGGGGTTCGGCTATGGCTACACCTTC
CDR3 protein: CASSQVRRGFGYGYTF

D gene: NA
J gene: TRBJ2-7
V gene: TRBV6-5
clone size: few
CDR3 DNA: TGTGCCAGCAGTTACGCGAAATCCCACGAGCAGTACTTC
CDR3 protein: CASSYAKSHEQYF

D gene: NA
J gene: TRBJ1-3
V gene: TRBV19
clone size: once
CDR3 DNA: TGTGCCAGTAGTATCTCCAGGGGAAAGGACACCATATATTTT
CDR3 protein: CASSISRGKDTIYF

D gene: TRBD2
J gene: TRBJ2-3
V gene: TRBV6-4
clone size: NA
CDR3 DNA: TGTGTCAGCAGCCCAGCGGGGTCCACAGATACGCAGTATTTT
CDR3 protein: CVSSPAGSTDTQYF

D gene: TRBD1
J gene: TRBJ2-2
V gene: TRBV23-1
clone size: NA
CDR3 DNA: TGCGCCAGCAGTCTTGTTAACAGGGGGCCGGCCGGGGAGCTGTTTTTT
CDR3 protein: CASSLVNRGPAGELFF

D gene: TRBD2
J gene: TRBJ2-3
V gene: TRBV5-1
clone size: once
CDR3 DNA: TGCGCCAGCAGCGGGGTAGCGGGATCGGTTACGCAGTATTTT
CDR3 protein: CASSGVAGSVTQYF

D gene: TRBD1
J gene: TRBJ2-7
V gene: TRBV29-1
clone size: NA
CDR3 DNA: TGCAGCGTTGCGGGGGGGGACAGGGGTCCCTCCTACGAGCAGTACTTC
CDR3 protein: CSVAGGDRGPSYEQYF

D gene: NA
J gene: TRBJ2-4
V gene: TRBV27
clone size: NA
CDR3 DNA: TGTGCCAGCAGTGCCGGACTAGCCAAAAACATTCAGTACTTC
CDR3 protein: CASSAGLAKNIQYF

D gene: NA
J gene: TRBJ2-1
V gene: TRBV4-3
clone size: once
CDR3 DNA: TGCGCCAGCAGCCTCGACTACCGAAGCTCCTACAATGAGCAGTTCTTC
CDR3 protein: CASSLDYRSSYNEQFF

D gene: NA
J gene: TRBJ1-3
V gene: TRBV13
clone size: NA
CDR3 DNA: TGTGCCAGCAGCCCCATAGTGGGCCACACCATATATTTT
CDR3 protein: CASSPIVGHTIYF

D gene: NA
J gene: TRBJ1-5
V gene: TRBV27
clone size: NA
CDR3 DNA: TGTGCCAGCAGTTTGGGGGGTTGGTATAGCAATCAGCCCCAGCATTTT
CDR3 protein: CASSLGGWYSNQPQHF

D gene: TRBD1
J gene: TRBJ1-1
V gene: TRBV5-5
clone size: few
CDR3 DNA: TGTGCCAGCAGCCCGAACAGGGGAGAGTTAACTGAAGCTTTCTTT
CDR3 protein: CASSPNRGELTEAFF